These T cell receptor beta chains were read from a single sample in a study of beta chain features in type 1 diabetes. The repertoire was sequenced with immunoSEQ multiplex PCR; TCRdb's copy has only in-frame clones and lacks some. Among more than 100,000 clones listed, about a sixth were seen once. Sample: central memory CD4+ T cells from blood. All receptors derive from a man aged 30 to 45 with type 1 diabetes. Each CDR3 is given with its conserved first and last residue. D genes are given only for firm matches. Rows give clone size only sometimes, using once, few, many, or a class for an expanded clone.

NA	TRBV29-1	TRBJ2-7	few	CSVAWSRYEQYF	TGCAGCGTTGCGTGGTCCCGATACGAGCAGTACTTC
NA	TRBV5-1	TRBJ2-7	NA	CASSLVGLGVEQYF	TGCGCCAGCAGCTTGGTAGGGCTCGGCGTCGAGCAGTACTTC
TRBD2	TRBV7-2	TRBJ2-5	few	CASSLSSGGTQYF	TGTGCCAGCAGCTTATCTAGCGGCGGGACCCAGTACTTC
NA	TRBV2	TRBJ1-3	many	CASGRTGSGNTIYF	TGTGCCAGCGGCCGGACGGGATCTGGAAACACCATATATTTT
TRBD1	TRBV29-1	TRBJ1-2	few	CSVEGQLSNGYTF	TGCAGCGTTGAGGGACAGTTAAGTAATGGCTACACCTTC
NA	TRBV4-3	TRBJ2-5	NA	CASSQEVTQTQYF	TGCGCCAGCAGCCAAGAGGTTACACAGACCCAGTACTTC
NA	TRBV19	TRBJ2-7	few	CANPEGTYEQYF	TGTGCCAACCCCGAGGGGACCTACGAGCAGTACTTC
TRBD1	TRBV7-2	TRBJ2-7	few	CASSLAGQVPSEQYF	TGTGCCAGCAGCTTAGCCGGACAGGTACCTTCCGAGCAGTACTTC
TRBD1	TRBV7-2	TRBJ1-1	NA	CASSLLGQGKYTEAFF	TGTGCCAGCAGCTTACTGGGACAGGGGAAGTACACTGAAGCTTTCTTT
NA	TRBV9	TRBJ2-2	few	CASRRGSPTSGTGELFF	TGTGCCAGCAGGAGGGGTTCACCAACGTCGGGCACCGGGGAGCTGTTTTTT
TRBD1	TRBV9	TRBJ2-5	few	CASSSGTGRETQYF	TGTGCCAGCAGCTCAGGGACAGGGAGGGAGACCCAGTACTTC
NA	TRBV25-1	TRBJ1-2	few	CASSEYPTGGYTF	TGTGCCAGCAGTGAATACCCAACGGGCGGCTACACCTTC
NA	TRBV6-5	TRBJ2-1	NA	CASAIMTANNEQFF	TGTGCCAGCGCTATAATGACAGCCAACAATGAGCAGTTCTTC
TRBD1	TRBV27	TRBJ2-5	many	CASSIWTGETQYF	TGTGCCAGCAGTATTTGGACAGGAGAGACCCAGTACTTC
NA	TRBV7-9	TRBJ2-5	NA	CASTQRGGETQYF	TGTGCCAGCACCCAACGGGGTGGGGAGACCCAGTACTTC
TRBD2	TRBV4-2	TRBJ2-1	NA	CASSQELAGAYNEQFF	TGTGCCAGCAGCCAAGAGTTAGCGGGGGCATACAATGAGCAGTTCTTC
TRBD1	TRBV7-3	TRBJ2-3	few	CASSASGTGRADTQYF	TGTGCCAGCAGCGCCTCCGGGACAGGGAGGGCCGATACGCAGTATTTT
TRBD1	TRBV5-1	TRBJ1-2	few	CASTITGDDYGYTF	TGCGCCAGCACCATAACAGGGGACGACTATGGCTACACCTTC
TRBD1	TRBV2	TRBJ1-4	few	CASSLYGTDNEKLFF	TGTGCCAGCAGTCTATACGGGACAGATAATGAAAAACTGTTTTTT
TRBD1	TRBV11-2	TRBJ2-3	few	CASSFQGATSTDTQYF	TGTGCCAGCAGCTTTCAGGGGGCCACTAGCACAGATACGCAGTATTTT
NA	TRBV30	TRBJ1-2	few	CAWGPYGYTF	TGTGCCTGGGGGCCCTACGGCTACACCTTC
NA	TRBV5-4	TRBJ2-3	NA	CASSLAGTDTQYF	TGTGCCAGCAGCTTGGCAGGCACAGATACGCAGTATTTT